Following are 6 T cell receptor beta chains from one sample sequenced in a study of blood T cell repertoires in COVID-19. Generated by immunoSEQ multiplex PCR, the TCRdb table keeps only in-frame clones and is missing some. The sample lists 95,000 to 150,000 clones, approximately 87% occurring once. Specimen: peripheral blood. The receptors were sampled from a woman between 70 and 85 years old with acute or convalescent COVID-19.

This chain links TRBV9 with TRBJ2-1; D call uncertain. Germline V CDR1 and CDR2: SGDLS, YYNGEE. The CDR3 runs to 15 residues. Trimming shortened V by 0 bases and J by 0 bases, and 7 bases separated the two germline ends. The CDR3, as DNA: TGTGCCAGCAGCGTAGGAACAAGCTCCTACAATGAGCAGTTCTTC. The encoded protein is CASSVGTSSYNEQFF.

This chain links TRBV23-1 with TRBJ1-6, with D possibly being TRBD1 (5 bases). TRBV23-1 is marked as an open reading frame, function uncertain. V was clipped by 4 bases and J by 3 bases, with 16 bases between them. This CDR3 is built from 17 residues. CDR3: CASSPPKGVLYNSPLHF. Written as DNA, the CDR3 is TGCGCCAGCAGTCCTCCCAAAGGGGTCCTCTATAATTCACCCCTCCACTTT.

The chain has TRBV6-5 and TRBJ1-1; D is undetermined. CDR3 length: 13 residues. Germline CDR1 reads MNHEY; CDR2 reads SVGAGI. V was cut by 6 bases and J by 1 base, with 9 bases left in between. CDR3 region: CASRAPKNTEAFF. The CDR3 DNA sequence: TGTGCCAGCAGGGCACCGAAGAACACTGAAGCTTTCTTT.

This clone showed up just once. The chain recombines TRBV30 with TRBJ2-1; tentatively, D is TRBD1 (6 bases). The CDR3 spans 16 residues. CDR1 is GTSNPN and CDR2 is SVGIG in the germline V gene (reference sequence). The V end lost 2 bases, the J end lost 5 bases, and 19 bases lay between the germline ends. CDR3 DNA sequence: TGTGCCTGGAGTCGCCCCGGCAGGGGAATCCACAATGAGCAGTTCTTC. Encoded protein: CAWSRPGRGIHNEQFF.

The J gene is TRBJ1-6, the V gene TRBV4-1; unclear D gene. CDR1 and CDR2 (germline): MGHRA, YSYEKL. The CDR3 contains 13 residues. V was trimmed by 0 bases and J by 7 bases, leaving 4 bases between them. The CDR3 protein is CASSQDENSPLHF. In nucleotides, the CDR3 is TGCGCCAGCAGCCAAGATGAGAATTCACCCCTCCACTTT.

The chain couples TRBV2 to TRBJ2-2; a weak D match, TRBD2 (7 bases). The CDR3 runs 16 residues. Germline values: CDR1 SNHLY, CDR2 FYNNEI. The V end was cut by 3 bases, the J end by 7 bases, with 18 bases between. The CDR3 bases are TGTGCCAGCAGTGATGGCGGGGGCCTTCGGATCGGGGAGCTGTTTTTT. This codes for CASSDGGGLRIGELFF.